This TCR beta chain was captured by sequencing in a study of cytotoxic CD8 clonotypes in ibrutinib-treated CLL. Study-level background: Enrolment comprised approximately 10 relapsed/refractory and some 15 treatment-naive patients; roughly 17 were IGHV unmutated.

Notes on the study in general: Clonality measured at baseline exceeded age-matched healthy donors, tracking circulating CD8+ T-cell counts. Sampling times (in sustained-remission versus progressing patients) were not the same.

A word on this clone: The antigen is not known.

With sequencing, the targeted depth ranged from 1 in 200,000 to 1 in 1 million T cells. This table comes from immunoSEQ multiplex PCR, and its TCRdb copy is limited to in-frame clones, with some not included. In the table there are approximately 150,000 clones, 88% of which are singletons. This CDR3 is 15 amino acids long. Trimming removed 6 bases from V and 0 bases from J, with 12 bases in between. CDR1 GTSNPN and CDR2 SVGIG come from the germline V gene (reference sequence). This TCR was recovered from a human donor with chronic lymphocytic leukemia. The chain recombines TRBV30 with TRBJ2-6; weak D call: TRBD2 (6 bases). Sample: PBMCs, taken at disease progression, from a patient treated with ibrutinib. CDR3 nucleotide sequence: TGTGCCTGCAGGAGGGCCGTCTCTGGGGCCAACGTCCTGACTTTC. Translation gives CACRRAVSGANVLTF.